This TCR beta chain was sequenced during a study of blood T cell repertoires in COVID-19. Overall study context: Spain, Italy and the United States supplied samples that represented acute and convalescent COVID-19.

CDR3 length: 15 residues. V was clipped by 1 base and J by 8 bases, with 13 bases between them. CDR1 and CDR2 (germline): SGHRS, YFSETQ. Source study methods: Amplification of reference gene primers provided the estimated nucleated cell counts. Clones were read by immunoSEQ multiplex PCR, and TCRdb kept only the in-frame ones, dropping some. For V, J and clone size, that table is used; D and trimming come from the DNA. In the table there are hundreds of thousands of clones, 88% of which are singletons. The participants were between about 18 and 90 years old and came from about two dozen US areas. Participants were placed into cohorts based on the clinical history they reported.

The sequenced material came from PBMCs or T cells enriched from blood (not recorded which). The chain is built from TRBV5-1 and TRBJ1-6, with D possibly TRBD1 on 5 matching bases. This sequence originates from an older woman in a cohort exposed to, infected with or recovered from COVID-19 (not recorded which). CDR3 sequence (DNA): TGCGCCAGCAGCTTGACCGGGGGTGAATATTCACCCCTCCACTTT. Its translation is CASSLTGGEYSPLHF.